The 29 T cell receptor beta chains reported below all come from one sample, sequenced in a study of cytomegalovirus exposure and HLA in healthy donors. Amplification used 60 Vbeta primers and 13 Jbeta primers. TCRdb's table, derived via immunoSEQ multiplex PCR, lists solely in-frame clones and lacks some. The table shows 60,000 to 65,000 clones, with about three quarters occurring only once. Sequencing was carried out using PBMCs. The receptors here all came from a man in his forties or fifties in good health and CMV-seropositive.

The chain carries TRBV7-8 and TRBJ2-7, with TRBD2 as a possible D gene (6 bases). Trimming left V 2 bases short and J 4 bases short, with 21 bases between. The CDR3 is made up of 17 amino acids. Germline values: CDR1 SGHVS, CDR2 FQNEAQ. CDR3 in amino acids: CASSLPGEREAGYEQYF. In nucleotides, the CDR3 is TGTGCCAGCAGCTTACCCGGGGAGAGAGAGGCGGGATACGAGCAGTACTTC.

The gene calls are TRBV6-1 and TRBJ2-1; 9 positions agree with TRBD2. The junction had 4 bases not matched to a gene; V was cut back by 4 bases and J by 0 bases. This CDR3 has 16 amino acids. The V gene's germline CDR1 is MNHNS and CDR2 SASEGT. CDR3 sequence: CASSVTSGFSYNEQFF. The CDR3 nucleotides read TGTGCCAGCAGTGTGACTAGCGGTTTCTCCTACAATGAGCAGTTCTTC.

The V and J genes are TRBV7-9 and TRBJ2-5; 7 nucleotides match TRBD1. Germline CDR1 reads SEHNR; CDR2 reads FQNEAQ (reference sequence). The V and J ends lost 5 bases and 2 bases, in that order; junction bases with no gene match: 14. CDR3 length: 17 residues. CDR3 nucleotides: TGTGCCAGCAGCCAAGACCAGGGGGTCGTCTTTCAAGAGACCCAGTACTTC. As protein: CASSQDQGVVFQETQYF.

The V call is TRBV30, the J call TRBJ2-7; a weak D match, TRBD2 (6 bases). Germline V gives CDR1 GTSNPN, CDR2 SVGIG (reference sequence). This CDR3 comprises 15 residues. V lost 2 bases, J lost 4 bases, and 18 bases lay in between. CDR3 in amino acids: CAWSSPGLGRYEQYF. The CDR3, as DNA: TGTGCCTGGAGTTCTCCGGGACTGGGCCGGTACGAGCAGTACTTC.

This clone showed up just a few times. This rearrangement joins TRBV28 to TRBJ2-2; D uncertain. Germline-derived CDR1 and CDR2 are MDHEN and SYDVKM. V shed 3 bases and J shed 0 bases, with 2 bases lying between them. The CDR3 spans 13 residues. CDR3 loop: CASSFTNTGELFF. DNA for the CDR3: TGTGCCAGCAGTTTCACGAACACCGGGGAGCTGTTTTTT.

The CDR3 DNA reads TGTGCCAGCAGTGTAGAAATGAACACTGAAGCTTTCTTT. Translated: CASSVEMNTEAFF. The chain couples TRBV6-1 to TRBJ1-1; unclear D gene. The CDR3 loop spans 13 amino acids. Germline V lookup: CDR1 MNHNS, CDR2 SASEGT. V lost 4 bases, J lost 0 bases, and 6 bases lay in between.

The V gene is TRBV4-2, the J gene TRBJ2-3; 7 bases are shared with TRBD2. Germline lookup yields CDR1 LGHNA and CDR2 YNFKEQ. Trimming at V came to 0 bases and at J to 5 bases, leaving 5 bases not matched to a gene. The CDR3 length is 15 residues. CDR3 DNA sequence: TGTGCCAGCAGCCAAGATAGGCGGGGGAGAGATACGCAGTATTTT. Its protein product is CASSQDRRGRDTQYF.

The chain joins TRBV5-6 to TRBJ2-2, with 11 bases that match TRBD2. CDR1 is SGHDT and CDR2 is YYEEEE in the germline V gene. The ends lost 1 base at V and 5 bases at J; junction bases unmatched: 1. The CDR3 is 15 residues long. The CDR3 here is CASSLRLAGTGELFF. As DNA, the CDR3 is TGTGCCAGCAGCTTGAGACTAGCGGGGACCGGGGAGCTGTTTTTT.

The chain links TRBV28 to TRBJ1-5; no firm D call. This CDR3 comprises 15 residues. CDR1 MDHEN and CDR2 SYDVKM come from the germline V gene. V gave up 3 bases and J gave up 2 bases, with 11 bases separating them. CDR3 sequence (DNA): TGTGCCAGCAGTTTCGGCAGAGGCGGCAATCAGCCCCAGCATTTT. Protein product: CASSFGRGGNQPQHF.

V usage is TRBV29-1 and J usage is TRBJ1-5; 11 bases match TRBD1. Germline V gene sequence: CDR1 SQVTM, CDR2 ANQGSEA. CDR3 size: 13 residues. With 5 bases clipped from V and 10 bases from J, the junction kept 7 bases outside the gene matches. The CDR3 here is CSVTGTGGDPQHF. The CDR3 region has the DNA TGCAGCGTTACTGGGACAGGGGGTGACCCCCAGCATTTT. Using reference TRBV29-1 and TRBJ1-5 for the parts outside the CDR3, the full variable domain is SAVISQKPSRDICQRGTSLTIQCQVDSQVTMMFWYRQQPGQSLTLIATANQGSEATYESGFVIDKFPISRPNLTFSTLTVSNMSPEDSSIYLCSVTGTGGDPQHFGDGTRLSIL.

This clone was seen a handful of times. The V gene is TRBV4-1, the J gene TRBJ2-1, with 9 bases identical to TRBD2. After removal of 0 bases from V and 7 bases from J, the junction contained 7 bases not matched to a gene. Germline-derived CDR1 and CDR2 are MGHRA and YSYEKL. This CDR3 contains 16 residues. The CDR3 spells CASSQETAGGTNEQFF. CDR3 DNA sequence: TGCGCCAGCAGCCAAGAAACAGCGGGAGGTACGAATGAGCAGTTCTTC.

This clone turned up a few times. The CDR3 sequence: CASSHPIAGPSSYEQYF. The CDR3 DNA reads as TGCGCCAGCAGCCACCCAATAGCGGGACCCTCCTCCTACGAGCAGTACTTC. V gene TRBV4-1 combines with J gene TRBJ2-7, with TRBD2 matching over 8 bases. Per the germline V gene, CDR1 is MGHRA and CDR2 is YSYEKL. After removal of 3 bases from V and 0 bases from J, the junction contained 10 bases not matched to a gene. The CDR3 extends over 17 amino acids.

The rearrangement links TRBV7-2 to TRBJ1-3, with 8 bases that match TRBD1. Germline V gives CDR1 SGHTA, CDR2 FQGNSA. After removal of 6 bases from V and 4 bases from J, the junction contained 8 bases not matched to a gene. The CDR3 consists of 15 residues. The CDR3: CASSHRGSQGNTIYF. For the CDR3, the DNA is TGTGCCAGCAGTCACAGGGGGAGCCAGGGAAACACCATATATTTT.

The chain joins TRBV15 to TRBJ1-6; D possibly corresponds to TRBD1 (5 bases). V lost 4 bases, J lost 6 bases, and 13 bases lay in between. This CDR3 spans 15 amino acids. Germline CDR1 is LNHNV and CDR2 is YYDKDF (reference sequence). The CDR3 region is CATSTKGHVNSPLHF. CDR3 nucleotide sequence: TGTGCCACCAGCACCAAAGGACACGTTAATTCACCCCTCCACTTT.

This clone occurred once. The chain employs TRBV7-8 and TRBJ2-7, with D possibly being TRBD1 (5 bases). Germline values: CDR1 SGHVS, CDR2 FQNEAQ. V was cut by 2 bases and J by 6 bases, with 14 bases left in between. The CDR3 spans 14 residues. In nucleotides, the CDR3 is TGTGCCAGCAGCTTAATCCAGGGCTTCGGCGAGCAGTACTTC. It yields the protein CASSLIQGFGEQYF. Full variable domain (missing parts from reference TRBV7-8 and TRBJ2-7): GAGVSQSPRYKVAKRGQDVALRCDPISGHVSLFWYQQALGQGPEFLTYFQNEAQLDKSGLPSDRFFAERPEGSVSTLKIQRTQQEDSAVYLCASSLIQGFGEQYFGPGTRLTVT.

V is TRBV27 and J is TRBJ1-3; 7 positions agree with TRBD1. The V segment lost 8 bases and the J segment 0 bases; nucleotides outside the gene matches: 1. Germline CDR1 and CDR2: MNHEY and SMNVEV (reference sequence). This CDR3 has 13 residues. This CDR3 reads CASQGGSGNTIYF. DNA for the CDR3: TGTGCCAGCCAGGGGGGCTCTGGAAACACCATATATTTT.

This clone was picked up one time. The rearrangement uses TRBV6-6 and TRBJ2-7; TRBD1 aligns across 7 bases. The CDR3 is 14 residues long. Germline trimming cut 5 bases from V and 4 bases from J; bases unmatched to any gene: 8. The germline gives CDR1 MNHNY, CDR2 SVGAGI (reference sequence). CDR3 in DNA: TGTGCCAGCAGTCTGACAGGGCGAGGGTACGAGCAGTACTTC. Translation gives CASSLTGRGYEQYF.

The chain joins TRBV7-9 to TRBJ2-7; D gene ambiguous. The CDR3 is 13 residues long. The germline gives CDR1 SEHNR, CDR2 FQNEAQ (reference sequence). V was trimmed by 3 bases and J by 2 bases, leaving 8 bases between them. The CDR3 loop reads CASSFLQTYEQYF. The CDR3 DNA sequence: TGTGCCAGCAGCTTCCTACAGACCTACGAGCAGTACTTC.

The V gene is TRBV6-5, the J gene TRBJ2-7; weak D call: TRBD2 (5 bases). CDR1 is MNHEY and CDR2 is SVGAGI in the germline V gene. The CDR3 runs 15 residues. V was pared by 5 bases and J by 5 bases, with 19 bases between. CDR3 DNA: TGTGCCAGCAGTCCTACGGGGTGGGGTCGGGACGAGCAGTACTTC. Translating gives CASSPTGWGRDEQYF.

The chain joins TRBV5-1 to TRBJ2-7; 12 positions agree with TRBD1. The CDR3 consists of 16 residues. V shed 4 bases, J shed 6 bases, and the junction held 11 bases outside the gene matches. The V gene's germline CDR1 is SGHRS and CDR2 YFSETQ. The DNA for the CDR3 is TGCGCCAGCAGCCCTGGAGGCGGGACAGGGGGCTCCGAGCAGTACTTC. It yields the protein CASSPGGGTGGSEQYF.

In this sample, this clone turned up once. This chain joins TRBV7-8 and TRBJ2-3, with D hard to call. Germline V gene sequence: CDR1 SGHVS, CDR2 FQNEAQ. The CDR3 loop spans 14 amino acids. V was clipped by 5 bases and J by 2 bases, with 11 bases between them. As DNA, the CDR3 is TGTGCCAGCAGCGAAAAGAGGTCCACAGATACGCAGTATTTT. It encodes CASSEKRSTDTQYF.

The chain links TRBV6-1 to TRBJ1-2; 9 nucleotides line up with TRBD1. V lost 3 bases to trimming and J lost 7 bases; unmatched junction nucleotides: 9. Germline V lookup: CDR1 MNHNS, CDR2 SASEGT. The CDR3 runs to 15 residues. The CDR3 region has the DNA TGTGCCAGCAGTGAGGACAGGGGACCCTCTTCTGGCTACACCTTC. It translates to CASSEDRGPSSGYTF.

This clone came up a few times. The chain has TRBV5-4 and TRBJ2-3, with D maybe TRBD2 (5 bases). CDR3 length: 14 amino acids. Between the trimmed V and J ends, which lost 0 bases and 9 bases, there was a span of 14 bases. The germline CDR1 and CDR2 sequences are SGHNT and YYREEE (reference sequence). The CDR3 DNA follows: TGTGCCAGCAGCTTGGAACTAGGGTGGAGCACGCAGTATTTT. Its protein is CASSLELGWSTQYF.

V is TRBV28 and J is TRBJ2-3, with TRBD2 identical over 8 bases. The CDR3 loop spans 18 amino acids. V lost 3 bases, J lost 4 bases, and 15 bases stayed unmatched. The germline V gene encodes CDR1 MDHEN and CDR2 SYDVKM. This CDR3 is CASSFLSERESVADTQYF. CDR3 bases: TGTGCCAGCAGTTTCCTCTCGGAGCGGGAGTCGGTCGCAGATACGCAGTATTTT.

The V call is TRBV2, the J call TRBJ2-5; maybe TRBD2 (5 bases). Germline CDR1 reads SNHLY; CDR2 reads FYNNEI. V was trimmed by 6 bases and J by 2 bases, leaving 19 bases between them. CDR3 length: 16 residues. CDR3 coding DNA: TGTGCCAGCAGGGCCCGGGATCCTGGACCTCAAGAGACCCAGTACTTC. As protein: CASRARDPGPQETQYF.

The V gene is TRBV9, the J gene TRBJ2-5, with 12 bases that match TRBD1. The CDR3 runs 16 residues. The V gene's germline CDR1 is SGDLS and CDR2 YYNGEE. The V gene end was trimmed by 3 bases and the J gene end by 1 base; junction bases not matched to a gene: 4. The CDR3 DNA reads TGTGCCAGCAGCGCTAGGGACAGGGGGCTCCAAGAGACCCAGTACTTC. This codes for CASSARDRGLQETQYF.

The chain employs TRBV7-2 and TRBJ1-5; no clear D gene. The CDR3 runs to 13 residues. Trimming pared 3 bases from V and 6 bases from J, leaving 9 bases between. The germline gives CDR1 SGHTA, CDR2 FQGNSA. Written as DNA, the CDR3 is TGTGCCAGCAGCTTTCGGGGTTCTCAGCCCCAGCATTTT. It translates to CASSFRGSQPQHF.

The chain combines TRBV7-6 with TRBJ1-1; D is unclear. CDR1 is SGHVS, CDR2 FNYEAQ, per germline. The CDR3 is made up of 14 amino acids. V was pared by 5 bases and J by 5 bases, with 15 bases between. CDR3 protein: CASSPGIVRTEAFF. CDR3 bases: TGTGCCAGCAGCCCGGGGATTGTACGGACTGAAGCTTTCTTT.

In this sample, this clone turned up once. The chain employs TRBV7-2 and TRBJ1-1; D may be TRBD1 (6 bases). Germline CDR1 reads SGHTA; CDR2 reads FQGNSA. The CDR3 totals 15 residues. The germline V and J ends were trimmed by 5 bases and 0 bases, with 13 bases remaining between them. CDR3 loop: CASSAHRTVNTEAFF. The CDR3 DNA follows: TGTGCCAGCAGCGCACACCGGACAGTGAACACTGAAGCTTTCTTT.